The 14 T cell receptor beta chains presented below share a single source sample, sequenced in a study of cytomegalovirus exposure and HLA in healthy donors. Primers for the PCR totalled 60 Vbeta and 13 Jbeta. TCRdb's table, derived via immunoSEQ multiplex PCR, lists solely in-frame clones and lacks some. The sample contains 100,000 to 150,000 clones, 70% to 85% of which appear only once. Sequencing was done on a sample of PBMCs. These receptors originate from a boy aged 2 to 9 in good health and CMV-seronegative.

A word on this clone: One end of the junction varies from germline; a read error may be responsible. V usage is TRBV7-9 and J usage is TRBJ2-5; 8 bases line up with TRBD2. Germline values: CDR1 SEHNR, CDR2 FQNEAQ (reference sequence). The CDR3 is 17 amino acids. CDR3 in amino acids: CSSSLGYPAGAQETQYF. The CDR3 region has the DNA TGTTCCAGCAGCTTAGGTTACCCAGCGGGGGCCCAAGAGACCCAGTACTTC.

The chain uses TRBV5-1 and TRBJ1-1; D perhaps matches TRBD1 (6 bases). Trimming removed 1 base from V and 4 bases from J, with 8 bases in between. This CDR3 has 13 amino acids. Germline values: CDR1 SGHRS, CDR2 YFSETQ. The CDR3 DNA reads TGCGCCAGCAGCTTGTCAGGGGTCACTGAAGCTTTCTTT. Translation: CASSLSGVTEAFF.

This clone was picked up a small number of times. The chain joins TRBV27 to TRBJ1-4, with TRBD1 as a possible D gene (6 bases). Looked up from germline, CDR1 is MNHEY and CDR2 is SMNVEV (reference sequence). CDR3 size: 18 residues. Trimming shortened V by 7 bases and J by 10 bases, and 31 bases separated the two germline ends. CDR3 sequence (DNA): TGTGCCAGCAAAAGTTTCCTCGTGACGGGGGGGCGGAAGGGAAAACTGTTTTTT. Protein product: CASKSFLVTGGRKGKLFF.

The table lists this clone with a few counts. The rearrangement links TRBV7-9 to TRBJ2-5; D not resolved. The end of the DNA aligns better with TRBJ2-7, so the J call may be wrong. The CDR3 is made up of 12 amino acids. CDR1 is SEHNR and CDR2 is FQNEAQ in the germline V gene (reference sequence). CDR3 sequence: CASATTASEQYF. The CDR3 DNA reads TGTGCCAGCGCCACCACTGCCTCCGAGCAGTACTTC.

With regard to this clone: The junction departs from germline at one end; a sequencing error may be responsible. The CDR3 loop is CASSDLDSDNEQFF. In DNA, the CDR3 is TGCGCCAGCAGTGATTTGGACTCCGACAATGAGCAGTTCTTC. This chain links TRBV10-1 with TRBJ2-1, with D possibly TRBD2 on 5 matching bases. The germline V gene has CDR1 WNHNN and CDR2 SYGVQD (reference sequence). The CDR3 runs to 14 residues.

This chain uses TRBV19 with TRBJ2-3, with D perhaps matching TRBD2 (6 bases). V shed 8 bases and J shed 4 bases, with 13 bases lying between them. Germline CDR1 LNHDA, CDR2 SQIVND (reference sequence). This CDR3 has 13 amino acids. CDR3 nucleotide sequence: TGTGCCAGTGTGGGACTGGACGCAGATACGCAGTATTTT. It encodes CASVGLDADTQYF.

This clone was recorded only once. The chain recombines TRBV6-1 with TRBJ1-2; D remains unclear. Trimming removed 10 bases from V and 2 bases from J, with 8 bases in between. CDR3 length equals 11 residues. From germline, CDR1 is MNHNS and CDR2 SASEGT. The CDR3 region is CATGKNYGYTF. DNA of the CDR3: TGTGCCACGGGGAAAAACTATGGCTACACCTTC.

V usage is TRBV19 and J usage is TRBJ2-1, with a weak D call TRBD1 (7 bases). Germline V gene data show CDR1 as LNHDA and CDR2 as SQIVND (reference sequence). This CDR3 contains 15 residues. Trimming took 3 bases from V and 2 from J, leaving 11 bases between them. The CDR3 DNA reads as TGTGCCAGTAGTATGGGGGGACAGCCCTACAATGAGCAGTTCTTC. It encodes CASSMGGQPYNEQFF.

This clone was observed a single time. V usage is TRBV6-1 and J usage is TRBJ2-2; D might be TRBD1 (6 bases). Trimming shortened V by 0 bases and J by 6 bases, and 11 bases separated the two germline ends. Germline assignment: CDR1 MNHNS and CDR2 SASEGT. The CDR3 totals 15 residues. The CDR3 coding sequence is TGTGCCAGCAGTGAAGCGGACAGTGAGGCCGGGGAGCTGTTTTTT. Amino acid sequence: CASSEADSEAGELFF.

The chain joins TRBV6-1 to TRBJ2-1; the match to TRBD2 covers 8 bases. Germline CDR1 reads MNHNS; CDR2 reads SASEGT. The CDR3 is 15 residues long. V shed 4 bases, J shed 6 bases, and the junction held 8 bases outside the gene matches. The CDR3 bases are TGTGCCAGCAGTGTCGGGATAGCGGGGTCCAATGAGCAGTTCTTC. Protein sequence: CASSVGIAGSNEQFF.

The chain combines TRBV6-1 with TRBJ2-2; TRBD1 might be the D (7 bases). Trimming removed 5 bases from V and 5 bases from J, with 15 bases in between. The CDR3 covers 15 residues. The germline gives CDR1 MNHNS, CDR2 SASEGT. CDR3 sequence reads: CASSLGQAGTGELFF. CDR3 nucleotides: TGTGCCAGCAGTTTAGGACAGGCGGGGACCGGGGAGCTGTTTTTT.

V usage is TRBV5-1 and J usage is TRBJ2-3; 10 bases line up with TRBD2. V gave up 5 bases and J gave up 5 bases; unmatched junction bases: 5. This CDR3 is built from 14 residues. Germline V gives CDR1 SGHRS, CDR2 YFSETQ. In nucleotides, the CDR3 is TGCGCCAGCAGGGCTAGCGGGAGTATAGATACGCAGTATTTT. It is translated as CASRASGSIDTQYF.

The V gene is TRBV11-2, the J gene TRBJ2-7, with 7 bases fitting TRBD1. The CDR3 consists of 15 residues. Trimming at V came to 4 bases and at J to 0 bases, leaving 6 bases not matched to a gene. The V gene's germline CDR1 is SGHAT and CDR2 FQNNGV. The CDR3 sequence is CASSSHRGSSYEQYF. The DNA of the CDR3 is TGTGCCAGCAGCTCCCACAGGGGCAGCTCCTACGAGCAGTACTTC.

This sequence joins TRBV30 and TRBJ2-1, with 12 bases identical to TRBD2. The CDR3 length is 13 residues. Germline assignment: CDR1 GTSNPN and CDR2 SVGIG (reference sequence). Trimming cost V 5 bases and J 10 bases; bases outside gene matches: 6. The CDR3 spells CAWRLAGGREQFF. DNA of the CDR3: TGTGCCTGGCGGCTAGCGGGGGGGCGCGAGCAGTTCTTC.